The 21 T cell receptor beta chains in this list originate from one sample, sequenced in a study of blood T cell repertoires in COVID-19. Profiled with immunoSEQ multiplex PCR; TCRdb holds only in-frame clones, not every one. Here the sample spans 340,000 or so clones, around 90% being singletons. Sequenced: peripheral blood. The receptor source for this set is a man aged 50 to 60 with active or convalescent COVID-19.

The chain joins TRBV7-2 to TRBJ2-2, with 9 nucleotides matching TRBD2. This CDR3 has 16 residues. V lost 2 bases, J lost 1 base, and 2 bases stayed unmatched. Germline CDR1 SGHTA, CDR2 FQGNSA. This CDR3 is CASSLSGGKNTGELFF. CDR3 DNA sequence: TGTGCCAGCAGCTTAAGCGGGGGGAAGAACACCGGGGAGCTGTTTTTT.

The chain has TRBV7-2 and TRBJ1-2; TRBD1 matches at 10 bases. With V trimmed by 3 bases and J by 2 bases, 3 bases remained unmatched. CDR1 and CDR2 from the germline V gene are SGHTA and FQGNSA. CDR3 length: 15 residues. DNA for the CDR3: TGTGCCAGCAGCTTGGACAGGGGGGCAAACTATGGCTACACCTTC. Residues: CASSLDRGANYGYTF.

With respect to this clone: The junction shows a germline mismatch at one end, possibly a read error. This CDR3 reads CASSLSIVGGRIF. The CDR3 DNA reads TGTGCCAGCAGTTTATCCATCGTCGGGGGTCGGATCTTT. The V call is TRBV27, the J call TRBJ1-1, with a tentative D call TRBD1 (5 bases). Germline lookup yields CDR1 MNHEY and CDR2 SMNVEV (reference sequence). The CDR3 runs to 13 residues.

This sequence joins TRBV6-1 and TRBJ2-2; 11 bases are shared with TRBD2. The CDR3 is made up of 18 amino acids. J was trimmed by 8 bases and V by 0 bases; bases with no gene match: 11. Germline-derived CDR1 and CDR2 are MNHNS and SASEGT. CDR3 nucleotide sequence: TGTGCCAGCAGTGAAGCCCGTAGCGGGAGGGCTTTAAGAGGGGAGCTGTTTTTT. Amino acids: CASSEARSGRALRGELFF.

The V and J genes are TRBV4-2 and TRBJ2-1, with D possibly being TRBD1 (5 bases). The ends were cut back, 8 bases at V and 5 bases at J, with 19 bases in the middle. Germline-derived CDR1 and CDR2 are LGHNA and YNFKEQ. The CDR3 covers 15 residues. The DNA of the CDR3 is TGTGCCAGCGCTCTTGACAGCGCCCCTCACAATGAGCAGTTCTTC. Translation: CASALDSAPHNEQFF.

The table lists this clone with a count of one. The rearrangement links TRBV28 to TRBJ1-6; 8 bases line up with TRBD1. V trimming: 3 bases; J trimming: 0 bases; junction bases outside the gene matches: 13. The CDR3 runs to 20 residues. CDR1 MDHEN and CDR2 SYDVKM come from the germline V gene. The CDR3 region has the DNA TGTGCCAGCAGTTTGCCGGACAGGGAAAGGGTGAGCTCCTATAATTCACCCCTCCACTTT. Amino acids: CASSLPDRERVSSYNSPLHF. Using reference TRBV28 and TRBJ1-6 for the parts outside the CDR3, the full variable domain is DVKVTQSSRYLVKRTGEKVFLECVQDMDHENMFWYRQDPGLGLRLIYFSYDVKMKEKGDIPEGYSVSREKKERFSLILESASTNQTSMYLCASSLPDRERVSSYNSPLHFGNGTRLTVT.

In its sample, this clone was seen a few times. This chain uses TRBV28 with TRBJ1-4, with D possibly being TRBD1 (5 bases). The CDR3 consists of 13 residues. V was clipped by 11 bases and J by 4 bases, with 14 bases between them. Germline CDR1 is MDHEN and CDR2 is SYDVKM. In DNA, the CDR3 is TGTGCCCACCGTGGAGACAGTAATGAAAAACTGTTTTTT. Protein product: CAHRGDSNEKLFF.

This chain uses TRBV9 with TRBJ2-1, with 12 bases that match TRBD2. Per germline, CDR1 SGDLS and CDR2 YYNGEE. The V gene end was trimmed by 0 bases and the J gene end by 10 bases; junction bases not matched to a gene: 11. This CDR3 region has 17 residues. CDR3 protein: CASSVGLAGVLTTEQFF. The CDR3 DNA sequence: TGTGCCAGCAGCGTAGGACTAGCGGGAGTCCTTACCACCGAGCAGTTCTTC.

The genes are TRBV7-2 and TRBJ1-1, with a possible D match to TRBD1 (5 bases). Germline values: CDR1 SGHTA, CDR2 FQGNSA. Between the trimmed V and J ends, which lost 4 bases and 6 bases, there was a span of 12 bases. The CDR3 covers 13 residues. This chain's CDR3 is CASSSARGAEAFF. The CDR3 DNA reads TGTGCCAGCAGCTCGGCGCGGGGGGCTGAAGCTTTCTTT.

This chain uses TRBV19 with TRBJ2-2, with 8 positions matching TRBD1. The CDR3 covers 17 residues. V lost 3 bases and J lost 4; bases outside the gene matches: 10. Germline CDR1 and CDR2: LNHDA and SQIVND (reference sequence). The CDR3 nucleotides are TGTGCCAGTAGTATGTCGGACAGGGCGGAGAGCACCGGGGAGCTGTTTTTT. Translated: CASSMSDRAESTGELFF.

In its sample, this clone was seen once. The gene calls are TRBV28 and TRBJ1-2; possible D gene TRBD1, 6 bases. The CDR3 is made up of 13 amino acids. V gave up 6 bases and J gave up 6 bases, with 14 bases separating them. Germline V gives CDR1 MDHEN, CDR2 SYDVKM. CDR3 sequence: CASRVDRADGYTF. CDR3 DNA sequence: TGTGCCAGCAGGGTGGACAGAGCAGATGGCTACACCTTC.

This chain joins TRBV2 and TRBJ2-2; D may be TRBD1 (6 bases). Between the trimmed V and J ends, which lost 3 bases and 5 bases, there was a span of 13 bases. CDR1 and CDR2 from the germline V gene are SNHLY and FYNNEI. This CDR3 is 15 amino acids long. The CDR3 loop is CASSDSRGGTGELFF. DNA for the CDR3: TGTGCCAGCAGTGATAGCAGAGGGGGAACCGGGGAGCTGTTTTTT. The full variable domain, with the rest looked up from reference TRBV2 and TRBJ2-2, is EPEVTQTPSHQVTQMGQEVILRCVPISNHLYFYWYRQILGQKVEFLVSFYNNEISEKSEIFDDQFSVERPDGSNFTLKIRSTKLEDSAMYFCASSDSRGGTGELFFGEGSRLTVL.

The count of this clone is one. The J gene is TRBJ2-1, the V gene TRBV7-2; D is undetermined. Germline CDR1 SGHTA, CDR2 FQGNSA. The CDR3 covers 16 residues. The V end lost 1 base, the J end lost 0 bases, and 10 bases lay between the germline ends. This CDR3 is CASSLGAASSYNEQFF. The DNA of the CDR3 is TGTGCCAGCAGCTTAGGGGCCGCTTCCTCCTACAATGAGCAGTTCTTC. Full variable domain (missing parts from reference TRBV7-2 and TRBJ2-1): GAGVSQSPSNKVTEKGKDVELRCDPISGHTALYWYRQSLGQGLEFLIYFQGNSAPDKSGLPSDRFSAERTGGSVSTLTIQRTQQEDSAVYLCASSLGAASSYNEQFFGPGTRLTVL.

The chain employs TRBV6-5 and TRBJ1-1, with D possibly matching TRBD1 (6 bases). Germline V CDR1 and CDR2: MNHEY, SVGAGI. The CDR3 runs 14 residues. V lost 5 bases and J lost 4, with 14 bases in between. CDR3 sequence: CASSQHLGGTEAFF. The CDR3 nucleotides read TGTGCCAGCAGTCAACATTTAGGGGGCACTGAAGCTTTCTTT.

The rearrangement joins TRBV28 to TRBJ2-7; TRBD2 might be the D (7 bases). The germline CDR1 and CDR2 sequences are MDHEN and SYDVKM. Trimming removed 5 bases from V and 3 bases from J, with 17 bases in between. There are 15 residues in the CDR3. In DNA, the CDR3 is TGTGCCAGCAGTACCCCGGGGGAGGGGGACTACGAGCAGTACTTC. Residues: CASSTPGEGDYEQYF.

The gene calls are TRBV15 and TRBJ2-3, with TRBD1 identical over 10 bases. The germline CDR1 and CDR2 sequences are LNHNV and YYDKDF (reference sequence). J lost 4 bases, V lost 8 bases, and 6 bases had no gene match. This CDR3 region has 14 residues. The CDR3 protein is CATRDRGPADTQYF. CDR3 bases: TGTGCCACCCGAGACAGGGGGCCAGCAGATACGCAGTATTTT.

CDR3 in amino acids: CASRERLGGQVNSPLHF. CDR3 bases: TGTGCCAGTCGGGAACGTCTTGGGGGACAGGTTAATTCACCCCTCCACTTT. V usage is TRBV19 and J usage is TRBJ1-6; 8 positions match TRBD1. Germline V gene lookup returns CDR1 LNHDA and CDR2 SQIVND (reference sequence). CDR3 size: 17 residues. V dropped 8 bases and J dropped 6; count of bases not matched to a gene: 15.

This clone was seen just once. The V gene is TRBV7-9, the J gene TRBJ2-3; D is unresolved. CDR1 is SEHNR, CDR2 FQNEAQ, per germline (reference sequence). The CDR3 runs 14 residues. Trimming pared 5 bases from V and 0 bases from J, leaving 9 bases between. CDR3 bases: TGTGCCAGCAGCCCTTTGGAGAGCACAGATACGCAGTATTTT. Amino acids: CASSPLESTDTQYF.

V gene TRBV5-1 combines with J gene TRBJ2-7, with D perhaps matching TRBD1 (6 bases). Germline assignment: CDR1 SGHRS and CDR2 YFSETQ. This CDR3 is 14 amino acids long. V was trimmed by 0 bases and J by 7 bases, leaving 14 bases between them. The CDR3 DNA reads as TGCGCCAGCAGCTTGGACAGGGCAAGTCGGGAGCAGTACTTC. Protein: CASSLDRASREQYF. Full variable domain (remainder filled in from reference TRBV5-1 and TRBJ2-7): KAGVTQTPRYLIKTRGQQVTLSCSPISGHRSVSWYQQTPGQGLQFLFEYFSETQRNKGNFPGRFSGRQFSNSRSEMNVSTLELGDSALYLCASSLDRASREQYFGPGTRLTVT.

The J gene is TRBJ2-2, the V gene TRBV7-9, with a weak D call TRBD1 (6 bases). V gave up 5 bases and J gave up 6 bases, with 10 bases separating them. Germline V gene sequence: CDR1 SEHNR, CDR2 FQNEAQ (reference sequence). The CDR3 is 13 residues long. CDR3 in amino acids: CASSLQGAGELFF. The CDR3 coding sequence is TGTGCCAGCAGCCTACAGGGTGCCGGGGAGCTGTTTTTT.

This chain links TRBV6-6 with TRBJ2-3; the D gene is possibly TRBD1 (6 bases). This CDR3 region has 15 residues. CDR1 is MNHNY, CDR2 SVGAGI, per germline (reference sequence). The ends were cut back, 5 bases at V and 2 bases at J, with 14 bases in the middle. The CDR3 nucleotides are TGTGCCAGCAGTGTGGACAGTCCGTTCACAGATACGCAGTATTTT. This sequence encodes CASSVDSPFTDTQYF.